The clone carrying this T cell receptor beta chain was counted a few times. Its antigen is undetermined. The time point here: patch test 1, 2 weeks after DPC sensitization. Specified treatment: therapeutic diphenylcyclopropenone sensitization with weekly scalp DPC. Donors, patients with alopecia ranging from 18 to 70 years old and judged suitable for DPC, provided samples. From whole blood left unfractionated, total RNA was extracted. The data were obtained in a study of human T cells and chemical hapten exposure. Broader study findings: Expanded TCRs were compared with controls, and the expanded TCRs formed significantly more large CDR3 similarity clusters.

TCRdb passed the RACE reads through MiXCR, listing each CDR3 protein once. The sample contains nearly 350,000 distinct CDR3 sequences, approximately 6.9% of which appear only once. The CDR3 covers 13 residues. The V end was cut by 2 bases, the J end by 5 bases, with 10 bases between. CDR1 is DFQATT and CDR2 is SNEGSKA in the germline V gene (reference sequence). V gene TRBV20-1 combines with J gene TRBJ1-3; D is ambiguous. The receptor was derived from a woman between 18 and 29 years old with alopecia areata. Some clones in this sample may be carry-over from other donors' samples. The sample in question was whole blood, obtained in connection with sensitization to the hapten diphenylcyclopropenone (DPC). The CDR3 bases are TGCAGTGCTAGACAGTCTCCTAGAAACACCATATATTTT. The encoded protein is CSARQSPRNTIYF.